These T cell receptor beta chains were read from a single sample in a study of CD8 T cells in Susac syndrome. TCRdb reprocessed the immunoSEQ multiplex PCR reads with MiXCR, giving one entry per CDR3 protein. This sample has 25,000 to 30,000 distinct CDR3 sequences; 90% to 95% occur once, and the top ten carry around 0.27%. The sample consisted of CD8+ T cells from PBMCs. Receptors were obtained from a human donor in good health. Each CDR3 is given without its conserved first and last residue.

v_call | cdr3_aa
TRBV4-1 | ASSQDNGGEYYEQY
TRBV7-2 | ASSTRDSYGYT
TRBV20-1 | SARGRFYTDTQY
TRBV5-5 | ASSPRTGYNSPLH
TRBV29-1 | SVDRGVKAF
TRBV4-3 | ASSQYRGDRETQY
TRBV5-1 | ASSLARTGTDTQY
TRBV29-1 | SVEEQGFFSGVGTEAF
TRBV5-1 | ASSPRAAGSQETQY
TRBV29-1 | SVLGTKSYEQY